The present entry profiles one T cell receptor beta chain with its context. It lacks a known antigen. Per-base qualities were not stored, and no clone one base away is much larger. The CDR3, from cysteine to phenylalanine, totals 12 residues. The entry retains the CDR3 DNA only, 36 bases that are in frame from base 1. CDR1 SGHAT and CDR2 FQNNGV are derived from the germline V gene. Cut back by 6 bases and 5 bases, the V and J ends lie 11 bases apart. This specimen belongs to a study of T cells in Graves' hyperthyroidism and ophthalmopathy (dated by TCRdb to the late 2010s). Regarding the research as a whole: Peripheral blood was collected at initial diagnosis, before any treatment. In addition, the study compared T-cell repertoires in thyroid tissue and in blood from several Graves' hyperthyroidism patients. For training and testing, the approximately 92 patients in the discovery cohort were randomly divided in a 7:3 ratio. After sampling, hyperthyroidism patients received methimazole starting at 30 mg daily, and ophthalmopathy patients received high-dose intravenous methylprednisolone. A discovery cohort of around 100 patients, approximately 45 with Graves' ophthalmopathy and over 55 with stable Graves' hyperthyroidism, was used to find distinguishing TCR V-J signatures. The paper reports TCR Vbeta CDR3 sequencing of over 120 peripheral blood samples: around 45 ophthalmopathy, approximately 74 hyperthyroidism and around 17 progressor patients. An independent validation cohort of around 20 hyperthyroidism patients and more than 15 patients who later progressed to ophthalmopathy tested prospective prediction of ophthalmopathy.

Summary of the overall study and its limitations: Blood samples also contained most of the expanded thyroid clonotypes (frequency above 0.001), which suggests that blood repertoires may reflect thyroid immune responses. A model built on a 13 V-J signature distinguished ophthalmopathy from stable hyperthyroidism, reaching around 90% sensitivity and 81.08% specificity in cross-validation and 80%/75% in testing. During validation, the model predicted progression to ophthalmopathy a median of approximately six months ahead of onset, with just under 71% sensitivity and about 72% specificity. No statistical method was used to fix the sample size in advance, and group allocation was not hidden from the investigators.

The TCR beta CDR3 regions were amplified from the RNA transcripts. The first round of RT-PCR for the TCR CDR3 was performed with the HTBI primer set and the Qiagen OneStep RT-PCR kit. Libraries were constructed in a second round of multiplex PCR, after which size selection and purification were carried out. The libraries were sequenced on an Illumina HiSeq2000 using paired-end 100 bp reads. In the source study's methods: SOAPnuke was used to process the raw data, with reads discarded if the reads contained adapters or uncalled bases, had a mean Phred below 15, or lacked an exact constant-primer or identifier match. High-quality paired reads were merged with COPE v1.2.5, and unique nucleotide sequences were defined as clonotypes. Clonotypes were aligned to IMGT TRBV, TRBD and TRBJ reference segments using MiTCR v1.1. The analysis was restricted to V-J combinations with a frequency above 0.0001, which together covered 99.2% of the repertoires. A TCS score was defined as the ratio between F50 (clonal expansion) and ExV (chaos), using BLOSUM62-based TCRdist between CDR3 peptides within each V-J. Welch's t-statistics and random forest reduced fewer than 600 V-J features to 13, which were used in a naive Bayes classifier (R e1071). The public reads were quality trimmed at Q25 with fastp and then assembled into clones with MiXCR by TCRdb, keeping productive beta chains. Every entry covers one CDR3 protein and lists the most common genes and DNA from its rows. What appears here as the V and J calls and clone size reflects TCRdb's work, not the paper's. The sample data list 350,000 to 450,000 distinct CDR3 sequences, and roughly 15% of these were observed just once. The top ten clones comprise approximately 30% of the sample.

Hyperthyroidism patients were newly diagnosed, with disease duration under 2 months, and aged 18 to 65 years. Exclusion was applied to patients with uncontrolled infections, other autoimmune diseases, pregnancy or lactation. Diagnoses relied on clinical symptoms, serum thyroxine and TRAb, thyroid ultrasound and orbital computed tomography. For progressor patients, blood was drawn at the first diagnosis of hyperthyroidism, before any ophthalmopathy symptoms had appeared. PBMCs were isolated from 8 to 10 ml of fresh peripheral blood by Ficoll-Paque density gradient centrifugation. Progressor patients were defined as those initially diagnosed with Graves' hyperthyroidism in whom ophthalmopathy developed during follow-up. Total RNA was extracted with Trizol reagent, and quality was checked on an Agilent 2100 Bioanalyzer.

This TCR derives from a woman in her twenties or thirties with Graves' hyperthyroidism that later progressed to Graves' ophthalmopathy. The sample was blood. The sequence links TRBV11-2 to TRBJ2-7; the D gene is possibly TRBD1, with 6 bases matching. The DNA sequence follows: TGTGCCAGCAGGGGGGCCCGGGACGAGCAGTACTTC. This is translated as CASRGARDEQYF.